What follows are 8 T cell receptor beta chains derived from one specimen sequenced in a study of cytotoxic CD8 clonotypes in ibrutinib-treated CLL. The table came from immunoSEQ multiplex PCR; TCRdb's copy has only in-frame clones and leaves some out. This sample carries 200,000 or so clones, about four fifths of them seen once, and the ten largest clones take over 9.5%. Sample: PBMCs, taken after 12 months of ibrutinib treatment. The receptor source for this set is a human donor with chronic lymphocytic leukemia.

The chain recombines TRBV5-1 with TRBJ2-1; possible D gene TRBD1, 5 bases. The CDR3 spans 14 residues. Germline lookup yields CDR1 SGHRS and CDR2 YFSETQ. The ends were cut back, 3 bases at V and 3 bases at J, with 10 bases in the middle. This chain's CDR3 is CASSSRQFYNEQFF. The CDR3 DNA sequence: TGCGCCAGCAGCTCAAGACAGTTCTACAATGAGCAGTTCTTC.

V gene TRBV19 combines with J gene TRBJ1-2, with D uncertain. Between the trimmed V and J ends, which lost 3 bases and 10 bases, there was a span of 12 bases. This CDR3 contains 12 residues. In germline, CDR1 is LNHDA, CDR2 SQIVND (reference sequence). This CDR3 reads CASSMASVDYTF. DNA of the CDR3: TGTGCCAGTAGTATGGCCTCGGTGGACTACACCTTC.

V usage is TRBV21-1 and J usage is TRBJ2-7; TRBD1 is taken as the D call from the table, unchecked against the DNA. TRBV21-1 is a known pseudogene. The CDR3 sequence is 14 residues long. The CDR3 here is CASISYRLGYEQYF. In DNA form, the CDR3 reads TGTGCCAGCATCTCGTACAGGTTAGGCTACGAGCAGTACTTC.

This chain connects TRBV4-1 to TRBJ1-1; 9 nucleotides match TRBD1. The CDR3 totals 18 residues. Germline V lookup: CDR1 MGHRA, CDR2 YSYEKL. V lost 0 bases to trimming and J lost 0 bases; unmatched junction nucleotides: 8. DNA for the CDR3: TGCGCCAGCAGCCAAGACCGAGGGACAGGGCGAATGAACACTGAAGCTTTCTTT. It specifies CASSQDRGTGRMNTEAFF.

This clone is a singleton in its sample. The J gene is TRBJ2-7, the V gene TRBV28; 7 bases fit TRBD1. V gave up 6 bases and J gave up 9 bases; unmatched junction bases: 14. The CDR3 has 14 residues. Germline V gene lookup returns CDR1 MDHEN and CDR2 SYDVKM. This chain's CDR3 is CASSETGTIMTQYF. CDR3 DNA sequence: TGTGCCAGCAGCGAGACAGGGACAATTATGACGCAGTACTTC.

The rearrangement uses TRBV9 and TRBJ2-2; D is uncertain. V was trimmed by 4 bases and J by 0 bases, leaving 10 bases between them. The germline V gene encodes CDR1 SGDLS and CDR2 YYNGEE. This CDR3 comprises 15 residues. CDR3 in amino acids: CASSPRTSNTGELFF. In DNA, the CDR3 is TGTGCCAGCAGCCCCCGGACCTCGAACACCGGGGAGCTGTTTTTT. Full variable domain (remainder filled in from reference TRBV9 and TRBJ2-2): DSGVTQTPKHLITATGQRVTLRCSPRSGDLSVYWYQQSLDQGLQFLIQYYNGEERAKGNILERFSAQQFPDLHSELNLSSLELGDSALYFCASSPRTSNTGELFFGEGSRLTVL.

This clone was detected only once. The gene calls are TRBV10-3 and TRBJ2-4, with 8 nucleotides matching TRBD1. V lost 6 bases to trimming and J lost 7 bases; unmatched junction nucleotides: 5. The CDR3 is 13 residues long. Germline loops: CDR1 ENHRY, CDR2 SYGVKD. CDR3 protein: CAIRGQAGNIQYF. The CDR3 DNA is TGTGCCATCAGGGGACAGGCAGGTAACATTCAGTACTTC.

The CDR3 DNA reads as TGTGCCAGCAGCTTAGATCCCGGGGGGAGGAACACTGAAGCTTTCTTT. This sequence encodes CASSLDPGGRNTEAFF. The J gene is TRBJ1-1, the V gene TRBV5-6; perhaps TRBD1 as D (5 bases). CDR3 length: 16 residues. Germline CDR1 reads SGHDT; CDR2 reads YYEEEE. The V end was cut by 2 bases, the J end by 1 base, with 15 bases between.